The clone carrying this TCR beta chain appeared a single time. The CDR3 is 15 residues long. Germline CDR1 SGHRS, CDR2 YFSETQ. V was cut by 1 base and J by 7 bases, with 17 bases left in between. Under the authors' procedure: It was from reference gene primer amplification that nucleated cell counts were estimated. Measured with immunoSEQ multiplex PCR; TCRdb has only the in-frame clones, and not every one. Clone size and V and J calls were adopted from that table, with D and trimming inferred from the DNA. This sample has roughly 100,000 clones, with approximately 87% found just once. This specimen belongs to a study of blood T cell repertoires in COVID-19. Study summary: Researchers got acute and convalescent COVID-19 samples from the United States, Italy and Spain.

This sequence was found in a human donor in a cohort sampled during active COVID-19. The source material was peripheral blood. The chain joins TRBV5-1 to TRBJ1-1; TRBD1 might be the D (5 bases). CDR3: CASSLRRGSSGEAFF. The CDR3 DNA sequence: TGCGCCAGCAGCTTGAGGAGGGGAAGCTCGGGTGAAGCTTTCTTT.